A selection of T cell receptor beta chains follows, all from one sample in a study of blood T cell repertoires in COVID-19. Profiling relied on immunoSEQ multiplex PCR, and the TCRdb table lists in-frame clones only, not all of them. The table lists roughly 140,000 clones, around nine tenths of them singletons. The source material was peripheral blood. The origin of the receptors is a woman aged 40-49 years with acute or convalescent COVID-19. Each CDR3 is given with its conserved first and last residue. The D gene is left open where the match is weak. A row's size may be missing; if present it is once, few, many or a size class.

TGTGCCAGTAGGGAAGGGGTTCTCTATGGCTACACCTTC CASREGVLYGYTF TRBV19 . 13 . TRBJ1-2
TGTGCCAGCAGTGAAGCTAGTAATTCACCCCTCCACTTT CASSEASNSPLHF TRBV6-1 . 13 many TRBJ1-6
TGTGCCACCGGACCAATAAAATGGGACAACAATGAGCAGTTCTTC CATGPIKWDNNEQFF TRBV6-5 . 15 . TRBJ2-1
TGTGCCAGCAGCCCCGGGACTAGTCTCGACGAGCAGTACTTC CASSPGTSLDEQYF TRBV7-9 TRBD2 14 . TRBJ2-7
TGTGCCAGCAGTCTTGGACAGAATAGCAATCAGCCCCAGCATTTT CASSLGQNSNQPQHF TRBV5-5 . 15 . TRBJ1-5
TGTGCCAGCAGGTCCCGGGACAGGGTGGATACGCAGTATTTT CASRSRDRVDTQYF TRBV2 TRBD1 14 . TRBJ2-3
TGTGCCAGCAGCGTAGCTGGGAGAAACACTGAAGCTTTCTTT CASSVAGRNTEAFF TRBV9 . 14 . TRBJ1-1
TGTGCCACCAAACAGGGCTATTCACCCCTCCACTTT CATKQGYSPLHF TRBV24-1 . 12 . TRBJ1-6
TGTGCCAGCTCACGACAGGAAGAGACCCAGTACTTC CASSRQEETQYF TRBV18 . 12 once TRBJ2-5
TGTGCCAGCAGTTCCGGGACAACAAAATACGAGCAGTACTTC CASSSGTTKYEQYF TRBV28 . 14 . TRBJ2-7
TGTGCCAGCAGGTTACAATGGGATTCAGGGTCGAGCTATAGCTACACCTTC CASRLQWDSGSSYSYTF TRBV7-2 . 17 . TRBJ1-2
TGTGCCAGCAGCACCCTCCGGACTAGCCGCTTTGGGAGAGCCCAGTACTTC CASSTLRTSRFGRAQYF TRBV11-2 TRBD2 17 . TRBJ2-5
TGTGCCAGCAGTGGACAGGCCTTCTATCAGCCCCAGCATTTT CASSGQAFYQPQHF TRBV6-2/TRBV6-3 TRBD1 14 . TRBJ1-5
TGTGCCAGCAGACAAGGGCTAGCGGGAGGATACAATGAGCAGTTCTTC CASRQGLAGGYNEQFF TRBV3-1/TRBV3-2 TRBD2 16 few TRBJ2-1
TGTGCCAGCAGCCTCGATCCTAGCGGGAGGAGGGAGCAGTACTTC CASSLDPSGRREQYF TRBV7-2 TRBD2 15 . TRBJ2-7
TGTGCCAGCAGCCTCAGGGGTGAGCAGTTCTTC CASSLRGEQFF TRBV9 . 11 few TRBJ2-1
TGTGCCAGCTCGAGGGGGGGGAATCAGCCCCAGCATTTT CASSRGGNQPQHF TRBV12-3/TRBV12-4 . 13 . TRBJ1-5
TGTGCCAGTAGTCCGAAGGGAGGGGTCGGCAATCAGCCCCAGCATTTT CASSPKGGVGNQPQHF TRBV19 . 16 . TRBJ1-5
TGTGCCAGCAGCTTAGGACTCCAAGGGATAGATACGCAGTATTTT CASSLGLQGIDTQYF TRBV5-5 . 15 . TRBJ2-3